This is a list of T cell receptor beta chains from one sample in a study of kidney transplant recipient with SARS-CoV-2 infection. Each CDR3 protein is one row after TCRdb ran MiXCR on the reads. The sample contains fewer than 250,000 distinct CDR3 sequences, 25% to 30% of which appear only once. The sequenced sample was a blood sample, obtained at baseline and on day 111 from a kidney transplant recipient. These receptor sequences come from a male patient in his thirties who had COVID-19 and was a kidney transplant recipient. The graft donor may have given rise to some T cells. Each CDR3 is given with its conserved first and last residue. A D gene is named only where the DNA matches it firmly. The size field is filled for only some rows; it gives once, few, many or a size class.

D gene	CDR3 length	V gene	J gene	clone size	CDR3 protein	CDR3 DNA
TRBD1	16	TRBV5-1	TRBJ2-5	once	CASSTGQGSMWETQYF	TGCGCCAGCAGCACCGGACAGGGGAGTATGTGGGAGACCCAGTACTTC
.	13	TRBV20-1	TRBJ1-5	many	CSVWINSNQPQHF	TGCAGTGTTTGGATTAATAGCAATCAGCCCCAGCATTTT
.	17	TRBV7-2	TRBJ1-2	many	CASSGVSRDGKTYGYTF	TGTGCCAGCAGCGGGGTAAGCAGAGACGGAAAGACCTATGGCTACACCTTC
.	15	TRBV5-1	TRBJ1-2	many	CASSPSTRGGYGYTF	TGCGCCAGCAGCCCCTCGACCAGGGGAGGATATGGCTACACCTTC
TRBD1	14	TRBV6-6	TRBJ1-4	many	CASSYQGVLEKLFF	TGTGCCAGCAGTTACCAGGGGGTTTTGGAAAAACTGTTTTTT
.	16	TRBV5-1	TRBJ1-2	many	CASDPKSVRKTYGYTF	TGCGCCAGCGATCCTAAATCGGTTCGAAAGACCTATGGCTACACCTTC
TRBD1	16	TRBV6-6	TRBJ1-5	many	CASRPYPGTGNQPQHF	TGTGCCAGCAGACCATACCCAGGGACAGGGAATCAGCCCCAGCATTTT
TRBD1	13	TRBV20-1	TRBJ1-5	many	CSARGQGWGPQHF	TGCAGTGCTAGAGGACAGGGATGGGGGCCCCAGCATTTT
.	17	TRBV7-7	TRBJ1-2	many	CASSSERKCRKTYGYTF	TGTGCCAGCAGCTCAGAGCGTAAGTGCCGAAAGACCTATGGCTACACCTTC
TRBD2	15	TRBV6-5	TRBJ2-3	.	CASSQAGVPSDTQYF	TGTGCCAGCAGCCAAGCGGGGGTGCCATCAGATACGCAGTATTTT
.	13	TRBV5-8	TRBJ2-7	many	CASSFGGTYEQYF	TGTGCCAGCAGCTTCGGCGGCACCTACGAGCAGTACTTC
TRBD1	14	TRBV5-1	TRBJ1-1	few	CASSLQDRETEAFF	TGCGCCAGCAGCTTGCAGGACAGGGAAACTGAAGCTTTCTTT
.	16	TRBV5-4	TRBJ1-2	.	CASLLPVPGRTYGYTF	TGTGCCAGCTTGCTACCCGTACCAGGAAGGACCTATGGCTACACCTTC
.	15	TRBV20-1	TRBJ2-2	many	CSARESGSHTGELFF	TGCAGTGCTAGAGAGTCCGGGAGTCACACCGGGGAGCTGTTTTTT
.	13	TRBV6-4	TRBJ1-2	many	CASSDGINYGYTF	TGTGCCAGCAGTGACGGGATAAACTATGGCTACACCTTC
.	17	TRBV7-4	TRBJ1-2	many	CASSILYSARKTYGYTF	TGTGCCAGCAGCATTCTGTATTCAGCTCGAAAGACCTATGGCTACACCTTC
.	16	TRBV12-3/TRBV12-4	TRBJ2-1	many	CASSPQAGTVYNEQFF	TGTGCCAGCAGTCCTCAGGCGGGGACAGTTTACAATGAGCAGTTCTTC